This T cell receptor beta chain appears in the sequencing data of a study of T-cell reconstitution after alpha-beta-depleted transplantation in children. Study-wide findings and caveats: At the one-year point after transplant, T-cell counts and TCRbeta diversity were found to come mostly from T cells that had been newly produced. By about two months after transplant, alpha-beta T cells reportedly arose from several hundred graft clones that had expanded.

For TCRbeta, the library was prepared with unique molecular identifiers. MiXCR, run by TCRdb on the PCR reads, gives a single entry per CDR3 protein. The data hold about 980,000 distinct CDR3 sequences, with 25% to 30% observed a single time. For this clonotype: Its antigen is currently unknown.

This receptor was obtained from a boy under two years old who had a stem cell transplant for SCID, so the T cells may come from the graft donor. The sample was PBMCs, mostly from graft donor cells, taken 360 days after TCRalphabeta/CD19-depleted stem cell transplant.

CDR3 bases: TGCAGTGCTAGAGACCCGGGACTAGCGGAAGAGACCCAGTACTTC. This sequence encodes CSARDPGLAEETQYF. This chain connects TRBV20-1 to TRBJ2-5; TRBD2 aligns across 11 bases. V trimming: 0 bases; J trimming: 3 bases; junction bases outside the gene matches: 3. This CDR3 has 15 residues. Germline CDR1 DFQATT, CDR2 SNEGSKA (reference sequence).